This passage covers 24 T cell receptor beta chains from one sample sequenced in a study of blood T cell repertoires in COVID-19 (TCRdb year 2020). Libraries came from the immunoSEQ multiplex PCR assay. TCRdb took this table from immuneACCESS and kept in-frame rearrangements with V and J called. Such tables lack part of the clones; where checked against another copy, unresolved V genes explain under half of the gap, and the rest is unexplained. Here the sample has about 300,000 clones; roughly 88% occur a single time. The ten largest clones capture approximately 1.5% of the sample. The sequencing input was peripheral blood. The receptors stem from a woman in her forties or fifties with acute or convalescent COVID-19.

This chain uses TRBV4-2 with TRBJ2-7; 7 bases are shared with TRBD1. The ends lost 1 base at V and 0 bases at J; junction bases unmatched: 12. Looked up from germline, CDR1 is LGHNA and CDR2 is YNFKEQ. The CDR3 totals 18 residues. CDR3 residues: CASSQAMVTGASSYEQYF. DNA of the CDR3: TGTGCCAGCAGCCAAGCCATGGTCACAGGGGCGAGCTCCTACGAGCAGTACTTC.

On this clone itself: The junction departs from the called germline gene at one end, perhaps through a read error. The chain employs TRBV9 and TRBJ1-2; no clear D gene. Germline loops: CDR1 SGDLS, CDR2 YYNGEE. The CDR3 has 14 amino acids. The CDR3, as DNA: TGTGCCAGCAGCCCACGTGGGCCCCGAGATGGCCACACCTTC. Protein sequence: CASSPRGPRDGHTF.

The V gene is TRBV27, the J gene TRBJ1-1; TRBD1 might be the D (6 bases). The V gene lost 4 bases and the J gene lost 4 bases, with 16 bases spanning the gap. In germline, CDR1 is MNHEY, CDR2 SMNVEV (reference sequence). The CDR3 loop spans 15 amino acids. The CDR3 sequence is CASSSPQGVGTEAFF. The CDR3 coding sequence is TGTGCCAGCAGTTCCCCACAGGGTGTGGGCACTGAAGCTTTCTTT.

The chain is built from TRBV9 and TRBJ1-4; D unresolved. Germline V CDR1 and CDR2: SGDLS, YYNGEE. CDR3 length: 15 residues. V was cut by 1 base and J by 6 bases, with 13 bases left in between. CDR3 bases: TGTGCCAGCAGCGTATCTACCCTCCCATATGAAAAACTGTTTTTT. Translated: CASSVSTLPYEKLFF.

This chain connects TRBV24-1 to TRBJ2-1; D is ambiguous. This CDR3 comprises 13 residues. V lost 3 bases to trimming and J lost 6 bases, with 8 bases between them. Per the germline V gene, CDR1 is KGHDR and CDR2 is SFDVKD. The CDR3 loop is CATSDPQFNEQFF. The CDR3 DNA reads TGTGCCACCAGTGATCCACAGTTCAATGAGCAGTTCTTC.

This rearrangement joins TRBV4-3 to TRBJ2-7; D is ambiguous. Germline V gives CDR1 LGHNA, CDR2 YSLEER. Trimming removed 0 bases from V and 12 bases from J, with 18 bases in between. This CDR3 is 14 amino acids long. The CDR3 here is CASSQDTSPRLRYF. CDR3 sequence (DNA): TGCGCCAGCAGCCAAGACACGTCACCCCGCCTTAGGTACTTC.

This clone was detected once. The chain has TRBV19 and TRBJ2-3; D is possibly TRBD1 (7 bases). V lost 3 bases to trimming and J lost 5 bases, with 15 bases between them. From germline, CDR1 is LNHDA and CDR2 SQIVND (reference sequence). The CDR3 is 15 amino acids. CDR3 region: CASSMGRGDGDTQYF. The CDR3 coding sequence is TGTGCCAGTAGTATGGGCAGGGGGGATGGAGATACGCAGTATTTT.

The chain has TRBV27 and TRBJ2-1; 11 positions match TRBD2. The CDR3 spans 15 residues. J gave up 7 bases and V 5 bases, and 7 bases lay outside the gene matches. Germline assignment: CDR1 MNHEY and CDR2 SMNVEV (reference sequence). The CDR3 here is CASSLGLAGGNEQFF. The CDR3 bases are TGTGCCAGCAGTCTCGGACTAGCGGGCGGGAATGAGCAGTTCTTC.

The genes are TRBV7-9 and TRBJ1-2, with a tentative D call TRBD1 (6 bases). The CDR3 loop spans 16 amino acids. V was cut by 5 bases and J by 0 bases, with 16 bases left in between. Germline CDR1 is SEHNR and CDR2 is FQNEAQ (reference sequence). This CDR3 is CASSPIRTAPNYGYTF. CDR3 nucleotides: TGTGCCAGCAGCCCAATCCGGACAGCTCCTAACTATGGCTACACCTTC.

About this clone itself: Other DNA sequences in this specimen translate into the identical CDR3. V gene TRBV27 combines with J gene TRBJ1-1, with 9 nucleotides matching TRBD1. CDR1 and CDR2 (germline): MNHEY, SMNVEV (reference sequence). The CDR3 consists of 13 residues. V shed 5 bases and J 5 bases; nucleotides not matched to a gene: 3. The CDR3 loop reads CASSLGTGTEAFF. Written as DNA, the CDR3 is TGTGCCAGCAGTCTCGGGACAGGGACTGAAGCTTTCTTT.

This clone has more than one count but fewer than ten. The V call is TRBV7-9, the J call TRBJ2-3; 8 bases line up with TRBD2. In germline, CDR1 is SEHNR, CDR2 FQNEAQ (reference sequence). This CDR3 spans 16 amino acids. V dropped 5 bases and J dropped 4; count of bases not matched to a gene: 11. The CDR3 sequence: CASSPPEGREADTQYF. The CDR3 nucleotides are TGTGCCAGCAGCCCCCCAGAAGGGCGGGAGGCAGATACGCAGTATTTT.

The CDR3 reads CASSLEQGASYEQYF. In nucleotides, the CDR3 is TGTGCCAGCAGCTTAGAGCAGGGGGCATCCTACGAGCAGTACTTC. The chain carries TRBV7-7 and TRBJ2-7; 8 nucleotides line up with TRBD1. The CDR3 runs to 15 residues. Trimming at V came to 1 base and at J to 1 base, leaving 3 bases not matched to a gene. The germline gives CDR1 SSHAT, CDR2 FNYEAQ (reference sequence).

The rearrangement joins TRBV5-1 to TRBJ1-4; D perhaps matches TRBD1 (5 bases). Germline V gives CDR1 SGHRS, CDR2 YFSETQ. This CDR3 contains 15 residues. The V end lost 1 base, the J end lost 5 bases, and 12 bases lay between the germline ends. DNA for the CDR3: TGCGCCAGCAGCTTGAGAAGGGCAGGGAATGAAAAACTGTTTTTT. This codes for CASSLRRAGNEKLFF. Full variable domain (remainder filled in from reference TRBV5-1 and TRBJ1-4): KAGVTQTPRYLIKTRGQQVTLSCSPISGHRSVSWYQQTPGQGLQFLFEYFSETQRNKGNFPGRFSGRQFSNSRSEMNVSTLELGDSALYLCASSLRRAGNEKLFFGSGTQLSVL.

In its sample, this clone was seen a few times. The J gene is TRBJ1-5, the V gene TRBV27; no definite D call. V was trimmed by 3 bases and J by 0 bases, leaving 15 bases between them. CDR3 length: 17 amino acids. Per germline, CDR1 MNHEY and CDR2 SMNVEV (reference sequence). The CDR3 DNA reads as TGTGCCAGCAGTTTCTCCCCCGCTACCTATAGCAATCAGCCCCAGCATTTT. Translating gives CASSFSPATYSNQPQHF.

This chain joins TRBV7-3 and TRBJ2-3, with TRBD2 identical over 8 bases. J was trimmed by 7 bases and V by 3 bases; bases with no gene match: 9. The germline CDR1 and CDR2 sequences are SGHTA and FQGTGA. The CDR3 is 15 residues long. CDR3: CASSLTGPGGNTQYF. CDR3 DNA sequence: TGTGCCAGCAGCTTGACCGGGCCGGGGGGGAATACGCAGTATTTT.

This chain joins TRBV6-5 and TRBJ1-4; no reliable D call. The CDR3 consists of 16 residues. V lost 0 bases to trimming and J lost 3 bases, with 11 bases between them. Germline assignment: CDR1 MNHEY and CDR2 SVGAGI. The CDR3 loop reads CASSYSSGSPNEKLFF. Here the CDR3 DNA reads TGTGCCAGCAGTTACTCTTCGGGGAGCCCTAATGAAAAACTGTTTTTT.

The rearrangement uses TRBV6-5 and TRBJ1-4; tentative D call: TRBD1 (6 bases). V lost 7 bases to trimming and J lost 5 bases, with 14 bases between them. The germline V gene encodes CDR1 MNHEY and CDR2 SVGAGI. This CDR3 region has 14 residues. This CDR3 reads CASKWTDLNEKLFF. The CDR3 nucleotides are TGTGCCAGCAAATGGACAGATCTGAATGAAAAACTGTTTTTT.

This clone was observed a single time. V usage is TRBV12-3 or TRBV12-4 and J usage is TRBJ1-5; no reliable D call. CDR3 size: 12 residues. Trimming took off 7 bases at V and 7 bases at J, with 11 bases between the two ends. DNA for the CDR3: TGTGCCAGCACCCACGGGGAACAGCCCCAGCATTTT. Protein product: CASTHGEQPQHF.

The chain combines TRBV9 with TRBJ2-1; 13 nucleotides match TRBD2. V trimming: 0 bases; J trimming: 0 bases; junction bases outside the gene matches: 6. The CDR3 totals 19 residues. Germline CDR1 and CDR2: SGDLS and YYNGEE. The CDR3 here is CASSVGLAGGPSSYNEQFF. As DNA, the CDR3 is TGTGCCAGCAGCGTAGGACTAGCGGGAGGTCCTAGCTCCTACAATGAGCAGTTCTTC.

The chain couples TRBV7-6 to TRBJ2-6; D ambiguous. The germline V gene has CDR1 SGHVS and CDR2 FNYEAQ. The CDR3 length is 15 residues. The V end was cut by 2 bases, the J end by 0 bases, with 5 bases between. The CDR3 sequence: CASSLRGSGANVLTF. CDR3 coding DNA: TGTGCCAGCAGCTTAAGAGGCTCTGGGGCCAACGTCCTGACTTTC. Full variable domain (rest looked up from reference TRBV7-6 and TRBJ2-6): GAGVSQSPRYKVTKRGQDVALRCDPISGHVSLYWYRQALGQGPEFLTYFNYEAQQDKSGLPNDRFSAERPEGSISTLTIQRTEQRDSAMYRCASSLRGSGANVLTFGAGSRLTVL.

The chain uses TRBV11-2 and TRBJ2-7; 8 bases match TRBD2. CDR3 length: 14 amino acids. Per the germline V gene, CDR1 is SGHAT and CDR2 is FQNNGV. J was trimmed by 6 bases and V by 1 base; bases with no gene match: 5. CDR3 amino acids: CASSLVSSGIEQYF. The CDR3 nucleotides read TGTGCCAGCAGCTTAGTGAGTAGCGGGATCGAGCAGTACTTC.

The chain has TRBV19 and TRBJ1-2; TRBD1 might be the D (6 bases). The germline V and J ends were trimmed by 4 bases and 0 bases, with 12 bases remaining between them. CDR1 LNHDA and CDR2 SQIVND come from the germline V gene (reference sequence). There are 15 residues in the CDR3. CDR3 in DNA: TGTGCCAGTAGTACAACAGGGAGGGCTAACTATGGCTACACCTTC. This sequence encodes CASSTTGRANYGYTF. The complete variable domain, with remaining parts taken from reference TRBV19 and TRBJ1-2, reads DGGITQSPKYLFRKEGQNVTLSCEQNLNHDAMYWYRQDPGQGLRLIYYSQIVNDFQKGDIAEGYSVSREKKESFPLTVTSAQKNPTAFYLCASSTTGRANYGYTFGSGTRLTVV.

This chain links TRBV2 with TRBJ1-4; the D is unclear. The length of the CDR3 is 13 residues. The germline gives CDR1 SNHLY, CDR2 FYNNEI. The V end lost 3 bases, the J end lost 7 bases, and 9 bases lay between the germline ends. The CDR3 sequence is CASSDSGSEKLFF. CDR3 sequence (DNA): TGTGCCAGCAGTGATTCGGGTTCTGAAAAACTGTTTTTT. Complete variable domain (other parts from reference TRBV2 and TRBJ1-4): EPEVTQTPSHQVTQMGQEVILRCVPISNHLYFYWYRQILGQKVEFLVSFYNNEISEKSEIFDDQFSVERPDGSNFTLKIRSTKLEDSAMYFCASSDSGSEKLFFGSGTQLSVL.

The chain employs TRBV2 and TRBJ2-7; D is unresolved. Trimming removed 3 bases from V and 0 bases from J, with 6 bases in between. Germline-derived CDR1 and CDR2 are SNHLY and FYNNEI. The CDR3 runs 13 residues. The CDR3 nucleotides are TGTGCCAGCAGTGATTTCGTCTCCTACGAGCAGTACTTC. Translated: CASSDFVSYEQYF.